Each of the 2 T cell receptor beta chains below was sequenced from the same sample in a study of CD8 T cells in ankylosing spondylitis. Study-level findings and limits: A TCR beta motif of 7 to 9 highly homologous variants seemed to mark ankylosing spondylitis blood.

TCRdb reanalysed the 5' RACE reads using MiXCR and keeps one entry per CDR3 protein. The sample shows approximately 500,000 distinct CDR3 sequences, roughly 12% of them seen only once. Antigen specificity for these receptors is unknown. Source material: blood, either unsorted or a sorted T cell fraction (not recorded which). All receptors derive from a male donor with ankylosing spondylitis.

This clonotype occurred a few times. This chain uses TRBV19 with TRBJ2-5; D gene uncertain. This CDR3 is 13 amino acids long. V gave up 1 base and J gave up 6 bases, with 9 bases separating them. Germline CDR1 LNHDA, CDR2 SQIVND (reference sequence). The CDR3 DNA is TGTGCCAGTAGTATAGGGACGAGGAAGACCCAGTACTTC. This codes for CASSIGTRKTQYF.

This chain joins TRBV12-3 or TRBV12-4 and TRBJ2-1; D tentatively fits TRBD1 or TRBD2 (6 bases each). Trimming removed 4 bases from V and 0 bases from J, with 7 bases in between. There are 14 residues in the CDR3. DNA for the CDR3: TGTGCCAGCAGTTGGGGGGCCTCCTACAATGAGCAGTTCTTC. It is translated as CASSWGASYNEQFF.